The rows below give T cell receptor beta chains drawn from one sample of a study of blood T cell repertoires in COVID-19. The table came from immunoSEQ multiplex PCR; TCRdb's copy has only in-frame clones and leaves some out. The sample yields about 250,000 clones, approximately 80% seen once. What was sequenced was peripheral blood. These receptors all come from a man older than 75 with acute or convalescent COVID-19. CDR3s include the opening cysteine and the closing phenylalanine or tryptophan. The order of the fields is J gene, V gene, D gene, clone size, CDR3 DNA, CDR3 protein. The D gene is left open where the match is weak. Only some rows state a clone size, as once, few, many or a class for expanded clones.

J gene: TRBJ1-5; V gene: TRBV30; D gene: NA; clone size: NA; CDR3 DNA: TGTGCCTGGAAAGGAGGGGGCAATCAGCCCCAGCATTTT; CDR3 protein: CAWKGGGNQPQHF
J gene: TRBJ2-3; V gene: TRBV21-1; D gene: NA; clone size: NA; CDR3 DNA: TGTGCCAGCAGCCTCCCCGGGACTAGCGGGGGGGGGACAGATACGCAGTATTTT; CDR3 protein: CASSLPGTSGGGTDTQYF
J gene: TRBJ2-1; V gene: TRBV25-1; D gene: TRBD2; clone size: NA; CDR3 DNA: TGTGCCAGCAGTGAGGTAGCGGGAGGGCCCCATGAGCAGTTCTTC; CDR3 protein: CASSEVAGGPHEQFF
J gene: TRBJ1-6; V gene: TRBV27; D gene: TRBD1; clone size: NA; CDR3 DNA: TGTGCCAGCAGAGGGACGACAGGGAATTCACCCCTCCACTTT; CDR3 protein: CASRGTTGNSPLHF
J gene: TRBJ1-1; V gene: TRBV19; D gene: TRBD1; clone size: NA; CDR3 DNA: TGTGCCAGTAGTGCGGACAGGGGTCGAACTGAAGCTTTCTTT; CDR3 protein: CASSADRGRTEAFF
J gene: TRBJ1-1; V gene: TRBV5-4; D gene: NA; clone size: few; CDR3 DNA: TGTGCCCCCCCCCGACATACCATGAACACTGAAGCTTTCTTT; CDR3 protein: CAPPRHTMNTEAFF
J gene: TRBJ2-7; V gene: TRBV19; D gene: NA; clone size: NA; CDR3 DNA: TGTGCCAGTAGTATAGTCCTCAGCTACGAGCAGTACTTC; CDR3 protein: CASSIVLSYEQYF
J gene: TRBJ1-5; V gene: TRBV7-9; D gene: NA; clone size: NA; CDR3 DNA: TGTGCCAGCAGCTTAGCTGACCAGGGAAATCAGCCCCAGCATTTT; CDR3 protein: CASSLADQGNQPQHF
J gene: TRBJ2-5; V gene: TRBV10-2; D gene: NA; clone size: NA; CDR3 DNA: TGCGCCAGCACCCGAACCGGAGTACGGGAGACCCAGTACTTC; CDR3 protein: CASTRTGVRETQYF
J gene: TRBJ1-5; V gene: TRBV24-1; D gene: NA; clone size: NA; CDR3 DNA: TGTGCCACCAGTGACGGACTGCCAGGAAGGCCCCAGCATTTT; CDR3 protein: CATSDGLPGRPQHF
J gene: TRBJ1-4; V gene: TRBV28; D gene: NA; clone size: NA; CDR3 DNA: TGTGCCAGCAGCCTGAGGACAAGGCTGTTTTTT; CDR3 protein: CASSLRTRLFF
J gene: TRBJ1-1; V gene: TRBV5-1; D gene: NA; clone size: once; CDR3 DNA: TGCGCCAGCAGCCAATCCAACAGCCTCACTGAAGCTTTCTTT; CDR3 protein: CASSQSNSLTEAFF
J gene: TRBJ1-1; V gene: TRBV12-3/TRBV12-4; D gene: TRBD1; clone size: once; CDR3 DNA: TGTGCCAGCAGTCCCAGGGGGGTTACTGAAGCTTTCTTT; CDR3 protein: CASSPRGVTEAFF
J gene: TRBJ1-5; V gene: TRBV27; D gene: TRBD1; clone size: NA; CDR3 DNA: TGTGCCAGCAGTCGCGGGCATTCGAGGGGGCTTAGCAATCAGCCCCAGCATTTT; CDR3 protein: CASSRGHSRGLSNQPQHF
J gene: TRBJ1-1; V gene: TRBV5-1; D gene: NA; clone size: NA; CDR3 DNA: TGCGCCAGCAGCTTGTTCCCCTCTACTAACACTGAAGCTTTCTTT; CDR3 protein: CASSLFPSTNTEAFF
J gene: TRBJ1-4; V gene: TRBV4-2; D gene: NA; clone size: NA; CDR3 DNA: TGTGCCAGCAGCCAAGTCTCGGGGAGCCGGCATGAAAAACTGTTTTTT; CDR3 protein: CASSQVSGSRHEKLFF
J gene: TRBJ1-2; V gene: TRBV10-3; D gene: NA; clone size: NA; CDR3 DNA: TGTGCCATCAGGAGGCTCGGGGAATATGGCTACACCTTC; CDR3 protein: CAIRRLGEYGYTF
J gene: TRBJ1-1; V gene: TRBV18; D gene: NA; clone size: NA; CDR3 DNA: TGTGCCAGCTCACCATCGTTGAACACTGAAGCTTTCTTT; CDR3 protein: CASSPSLNTEAFF
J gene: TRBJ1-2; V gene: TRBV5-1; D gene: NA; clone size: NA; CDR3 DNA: TGCGCCAGCAGCACAGACCAATATGGCTACACCTTC; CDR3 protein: CASSTDQYGYTF
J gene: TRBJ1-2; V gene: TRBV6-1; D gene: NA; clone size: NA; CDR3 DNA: TGTGCCAGCAGTGAATACGATGCCAGGGCGTATGGCTACACCTTC; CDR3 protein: CASSEYDARAYGYTF
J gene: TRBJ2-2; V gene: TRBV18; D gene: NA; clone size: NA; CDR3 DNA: TGTGCCAGCTCACCCAGGGCGAACACCGGGGAGCTGTTTTTT; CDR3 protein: CASSPRANTGELFF
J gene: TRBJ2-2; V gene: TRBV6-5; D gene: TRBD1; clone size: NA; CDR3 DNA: TGTGCCAGCAGCCAGGACAGGGGGCTGACCGGGGAGCTGTTTTTT; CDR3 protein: CASSQDRGLTGELFF
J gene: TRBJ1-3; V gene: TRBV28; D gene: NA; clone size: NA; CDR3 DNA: TGTGCCAGCAGTCCCCCCCGCGGGGCTCTTGTAAACACCATATATTTT; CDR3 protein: CASSPPRGALVNTIYF
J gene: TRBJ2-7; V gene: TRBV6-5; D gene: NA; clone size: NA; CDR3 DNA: TGTGCCAGCAAATTTAGGGGGTACGAGCAGTACTTC; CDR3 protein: CASKFRGYEQYF
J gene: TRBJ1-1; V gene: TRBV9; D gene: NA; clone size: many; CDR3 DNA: TGTGCCAGCAGCGTCTCAGGGCTGAACACTGAAGCTTTCTTT; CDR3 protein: CASSVSGLNTEAFF
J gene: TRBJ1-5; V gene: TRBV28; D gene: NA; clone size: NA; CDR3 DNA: TGTGCCAGCAGTTTAATAGGGACAAACAGCCCCCAGCATTTT; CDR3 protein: CASSLIGTNSPQHF